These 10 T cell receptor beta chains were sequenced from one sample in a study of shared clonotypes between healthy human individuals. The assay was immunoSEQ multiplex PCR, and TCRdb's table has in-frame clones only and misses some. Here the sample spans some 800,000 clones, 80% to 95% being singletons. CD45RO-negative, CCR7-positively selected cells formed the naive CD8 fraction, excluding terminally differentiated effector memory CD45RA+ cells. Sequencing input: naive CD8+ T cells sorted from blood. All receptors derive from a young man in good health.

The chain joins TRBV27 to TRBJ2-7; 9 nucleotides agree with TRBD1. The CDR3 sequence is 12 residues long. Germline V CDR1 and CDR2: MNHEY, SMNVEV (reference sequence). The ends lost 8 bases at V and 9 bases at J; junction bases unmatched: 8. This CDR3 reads CASGPTGGMQYF. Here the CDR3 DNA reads TGTGCCAGCGGACCGACAGGGGGGATGCAGTACTTC.

CDR3 nucleotides: TGTGCCAGCAGTTTCGTGGGTGACTCCTACGAGCAGTACTTC. Translating gives CASSFVGDSYEQYF. The chain employs TRBV28 and TRBJ2-7; D is uncertain. The length of the CDR3 is 14 residues. Deletions cut 3 bases from V and 0 bases from J, with 9 bases between. From germline, CDR1 is MDHEN and CDR2 SYDVKM.

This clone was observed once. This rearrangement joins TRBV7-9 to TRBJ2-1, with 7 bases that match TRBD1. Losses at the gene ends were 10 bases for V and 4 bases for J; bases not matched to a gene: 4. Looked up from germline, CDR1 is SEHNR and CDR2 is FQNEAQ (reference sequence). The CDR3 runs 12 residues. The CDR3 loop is CANGQEYNEQFF. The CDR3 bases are TGTGCCAACGGACAGGAATACAATGAGCAGTTCTTC.

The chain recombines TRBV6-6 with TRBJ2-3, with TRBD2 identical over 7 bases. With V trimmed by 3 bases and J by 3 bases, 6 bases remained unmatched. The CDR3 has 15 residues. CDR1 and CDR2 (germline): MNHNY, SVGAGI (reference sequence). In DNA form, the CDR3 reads TGTGCCAGCAGTTATTCGGGAGCGGGGACAGATACGCAGTATTTT. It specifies CASSYSGAGTDTQYF.

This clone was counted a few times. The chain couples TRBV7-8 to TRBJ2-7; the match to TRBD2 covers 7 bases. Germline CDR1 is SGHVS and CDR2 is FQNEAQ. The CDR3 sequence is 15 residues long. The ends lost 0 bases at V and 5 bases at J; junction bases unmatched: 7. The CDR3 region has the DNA TGTGCCAGCAGCTTAGCCAAGCGGGATTTTGACGAGCAGTACTTC. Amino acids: CASSLAKRDFDEQYF.

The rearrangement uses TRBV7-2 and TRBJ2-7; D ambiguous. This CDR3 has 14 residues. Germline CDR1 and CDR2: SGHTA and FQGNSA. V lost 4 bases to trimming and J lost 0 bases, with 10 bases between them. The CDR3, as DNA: TGTGCCAGCAGCTGGCTGGTGAGCTCCTACGAGCAGTACTTC. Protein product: CASSWLVSSYEQYF.

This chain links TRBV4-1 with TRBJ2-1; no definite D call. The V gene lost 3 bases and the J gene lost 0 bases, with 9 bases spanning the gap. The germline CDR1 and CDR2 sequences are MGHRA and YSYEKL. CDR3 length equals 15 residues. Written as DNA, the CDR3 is TGCGCCAGCAGCCATTTAGAAAGCTCCTACAATGAGCAGTTCTTC. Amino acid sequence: CASSHLESSYNEQFF.

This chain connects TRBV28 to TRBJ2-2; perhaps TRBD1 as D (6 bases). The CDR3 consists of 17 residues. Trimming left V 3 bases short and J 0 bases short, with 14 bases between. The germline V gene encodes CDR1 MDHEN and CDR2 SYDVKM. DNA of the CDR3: TGTGCCAGCAGTTTTTTACAGGGCCTAACGAACACCGGGGAGCTGTTTTTT. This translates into CASSFLQGLTNTGELFF.

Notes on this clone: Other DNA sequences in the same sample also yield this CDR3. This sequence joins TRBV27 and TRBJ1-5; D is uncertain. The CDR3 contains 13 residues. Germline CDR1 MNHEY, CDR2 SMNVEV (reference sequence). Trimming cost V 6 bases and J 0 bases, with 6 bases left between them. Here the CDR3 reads CASRPGSNQPQHF. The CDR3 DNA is TGTGCCAGCAGGCCCGGTAGCAATCAGCCCCAGCATTTT.

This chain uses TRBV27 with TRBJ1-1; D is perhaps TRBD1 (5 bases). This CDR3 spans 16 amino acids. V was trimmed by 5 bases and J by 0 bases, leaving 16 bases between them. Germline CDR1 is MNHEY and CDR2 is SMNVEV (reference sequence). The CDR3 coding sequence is TGTGCCAGCAGTCTCATGGGGGGGTATATGAACACTGAAGCTTTCTTT. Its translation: CASSLMGGYMNTEAFF.